Detailed here is one T cell receptor (beta chain). Its target is unknown. This entry comes from a study of cytomegalovirus exposure and HLA in healthy donors. The donors, nominally healthy at sampling, likely had unrecorded immune exposures. It was with 60 Vbeta and 13 Jbeta primers that the PCR ran. Sequencing was performed with immunoSEQ multiplex PCR; in TCRdb, only in-frame clones are kept and a portion is missing. This sample carries hundreds of thousands of clones, approximately 70% of them seen once, and the ten largest clones take approximately 2.5%. The V gene end was trimmed by 8 bases and the J gene end by 4 bases; junction bases not matched to a gene: 8. This CDR3 region has 15 residues. Per germline, CDR1 MGHRA and CDR2 YSYEKL. Study outcomes and limitations: Most subjects' HLA-A and HLA-B alleles were reportedly predicted from TCR beta sequences. Highest at DRB1 and lowest at HLA-C, TCR association rates differed among HLA loci in a later analysis. Indistinguishable V segments such as TRBV6-2 and TRBV6-3 were excluded.

The TCR comes from a man in his forties or fifties in good health and CMV-seropositive. Sequencing was performed on PBMCs. The chain has TRBV4-1 and TRBJ2-5, with 12 bases identical to TRBD2. DNA for the CDR3: TGCGCCAGCTCCCGCGGACTAGCGGGAAGAGAGACCCAGTACTTC. Its protein product is CASSRGLAGRETQYF.